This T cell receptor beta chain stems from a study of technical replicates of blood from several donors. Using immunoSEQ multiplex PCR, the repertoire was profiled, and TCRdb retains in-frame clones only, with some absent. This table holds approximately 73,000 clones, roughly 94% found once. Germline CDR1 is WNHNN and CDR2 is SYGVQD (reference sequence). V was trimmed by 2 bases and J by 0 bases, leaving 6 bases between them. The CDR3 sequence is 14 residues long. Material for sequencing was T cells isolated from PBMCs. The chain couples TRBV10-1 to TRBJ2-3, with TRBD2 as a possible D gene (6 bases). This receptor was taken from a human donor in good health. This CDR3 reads CASSEGTSTDTQYF. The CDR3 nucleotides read TGCGCCAGCAGTGAGGGGACTAGCACAGATACGCAGTATTTT.